The sequence of this TCR beta chain was determined in a study of cytomegalovirus exposure and HLA in healthy donors. A note on this clone: The target antigen is unknown.

Study-level points and caveats: Overall, 164 TCR beta chains were annotated as cytomegalovirus-associated. Later, an analysis found that common viral pathogens appeared to be linked with several of the most significant clusters. Later on, an analysis tied some 17,000 TCR beta sequences to HLA alleles at 0.05 false discovery rate.

V lost 6 bases, J lost 3 bases, and 8 bases stayed unmatched. The CDR3 length is 14 residues. Germline CDR1 is MNHEY and CDR2 is SMNVEV (reference sequence). A multiplex PCR was run with 60 Vbeta primers and 13 Jbeta primers. Study processing details: Later, 80 million or so unique TCR beta chains were counted in an analysis, and approximately 10 million of them were shared. Data came from immunoSEQ multiplex PCR; TCRdb stores just in-frame clones and leaves some out. V and J calls and clone size follow that table, whereas D and trimming were derived from the DNA. Of about 130,000 clones in the sample, about 79% are singletons; the top ten hold approximately 1.8%.

The sequence derives from a female donor in good health and CMV-seropositive. The specimen sequenced was PBMCs. J is TRBJ2-7 and V is TRBV27; 7 bases fit TRBD1. CDR3 amino acids: CASRPGTDLYEQYF. The CDR3 nucleotides are TGTGCCAGCAGGCCCGGGACAGACCTCTACGAGCAGTACTTC.